The source of this T cell receptor (beta chain) is a study of shared clonotypes between healthy human individuals (TCRdb year 2020). With respect to the entire study: A couple of women and a few men aged 18 to 49 years were included in the cohort. Leukapheresis yielded between about 0.9 and 8.9 billion PBMCs per donor. To increase sequencing depth and limit assay-specific biases, TCR repertoire library preparation and sequencing were carried out by different laboratories using diverse techniques. To estimate repertoire size and how much clonotype sharing occurs between individuals, the study deeply sequenced the blood TCR repertoires of five or six healthy adults.

Inclusive of the bounding cysteine and phenylalanine, the CDR3 is 14 residues long. Left in the record is the CDR3 DNA by itself, 42 bases read in frame from the first base. Per the germline V gene (reference sequence), MNHEY is the CDR1 and SMNVEV is the CDR2. The V and J ends are trimmed by 2 bases and 9 bases, leaving 16 bases between them. Donors were healthy HIV-negative adults with no recently reported acute infections or vaccinations. All donors were Caucasian adults living in Nashville, Tennessee, USA. For unsorted samples, tens of millions of PBMCs were counted, and genomic DNA was extracted using the QIAamp DNA Blood Mini kit. Blood was obtained by leukapheresis, after which PBMCs were separated by Ficoll-Histopaque density gradient centrifugation and cryopreserved in liquid nitrogen vapor phase. A word on this clone: The antigen it recognizes is unknown. No per-base quality is available; no much larger clone lies one base away.

TCR CDR3 regions were amplified from genomic DNA by multiplex PCR using the deep immunoSEQ assay. Genomic DNA extracted from each cell subset was distributed evenly over all wells of several immunoSEQ 96-well plates, and each plate served as one replicate. For unsorted PBMC, each replicate PCR was loaded with 300 to 350 ng genomic DNA, equivalent to roughly 31,000 T cell genomes. Genomic DNA from unsorted PBMC was sequenced over ten immunoSEQ deep assay plates. Purified libraries were quantified with a Qubit 3.0 fluorometer, sized on a Bioanalyzer 2100, and re-quantified with the KAPA Library Quantification kit. Every immunoSEQ 96-well plate was sequenced on a dedicated single-read 150-cycle Illumina NextSeq 550 flow cell. From the authors' description of their analysis: Because the immunoSEQ output included only junctional sequences and no quality scores, the filtering could not be the same as the filtering used for full-length reads. To assign V/J genes and CDR3, sequences were annotated against IMGT germline references using PyIR, a Python wrapper for IgBLAST v1.9. Reads were removed for weak V/J assignments (E-value above 1e-6), missing CDR3, stop codons, out-of-frame junctions, or ambiguous translated residues. V3J clonotypes were defined as sequences sharing the same inferred V gene, J gene, and CDR3 amino acid sequence. The percentage overlap between two repertoires was calculated by dividing the number of shared unique clonotypes by the size of the smaller repertoire. Repertoire richness was assessed with RTK rarefaction, the Chao1 estimator, and Recon v2.1 estimates of unobserved clonotypes. TCRdb retrieved this table from immuneACCESS and kept in-frame rearrangements only. Not all clones are present; in checked studies, unresolved V genes account for under half, and no reason is known for the remainder. That table is the source of V, J and clone size, and D and trimming were worked out from the DNA. Within this sample are about 490,000 clones, with 79% of them counted one time only. The biggest ten clones account for less than 15% of the sample.

The full study reports these points: Because the study included only a small number of donors, the genetic and exposure-history diversity represented was limited. Pairwise subsampling indicated that sequencing depth was expected to affect the degree of clonotype sharing among donors. Only blood was sampled, and tissue TCR repertoires likely differ from those in blood.

The chain links TRBV27 with TRBJ1-1; TRBD1 is a possible D gene, resting on 5 matching bases. What was sequenced was PBMCs. This TCR came from a woman between 35 and 50 years old in good health. Some clones in this sample may be carry-over from other donors' samples. The CDR3 loop reads CASSLVRGRAQAFF. The bases read TGTGCCAGCAGTTTAGTGAGGGGCCGCGCCCAAGCTTTCTTT.